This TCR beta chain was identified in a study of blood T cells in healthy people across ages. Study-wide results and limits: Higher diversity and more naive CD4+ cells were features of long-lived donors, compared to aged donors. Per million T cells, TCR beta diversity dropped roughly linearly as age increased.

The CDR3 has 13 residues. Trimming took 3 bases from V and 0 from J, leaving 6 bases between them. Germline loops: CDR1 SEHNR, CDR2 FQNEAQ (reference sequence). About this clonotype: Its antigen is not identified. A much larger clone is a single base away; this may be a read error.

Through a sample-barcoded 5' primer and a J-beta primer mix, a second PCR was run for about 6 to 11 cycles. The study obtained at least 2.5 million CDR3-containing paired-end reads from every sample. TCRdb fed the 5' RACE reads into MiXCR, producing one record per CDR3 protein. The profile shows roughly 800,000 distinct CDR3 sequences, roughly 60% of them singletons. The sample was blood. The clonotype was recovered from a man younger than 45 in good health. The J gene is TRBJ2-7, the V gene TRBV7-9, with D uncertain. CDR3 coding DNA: TGTGCCAGCAGCTTTTCTAGCTCCTACGAGCAGTACTTC. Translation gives CASSFSSSYEQYF.